What follows is one T cell receptor beta chain and its context. The antigen remains undetermined. Other nucleotide sequences in the sample specify the same CDR3. These data are taken from a study of shared clonotypes between healthy human individuals. Study details: Each donor's CD8 memory used one plate, CD8 naive two, each CD4 subset three. Study-wide findings and caveats: The genetic and exposure-history diversity represented was limited by few donors.

Data came from immunoSEQ multiplex PCR; TCRdb stores just in-frame clones and leaves some out. The sample contains under 1,100,000 clones, roughly 80% of which appear only once. The donors, all of them Caucasian adults, lived in Nashville, Tennessee. From germline, CDR1 is KGHSH and CDR2 LQKENI. The CDR3 contains 14 residues. Trimming took off 1 base at V and 2 bases at J, with 9 bases between the two ends. Sequenced: memory CD4+ T cells sorted from blood. Subset described: CD45RA-negative fraction. The genes are TRBV18 and TRBJ2-7; either TRBD1 or TRBD2 may fit D (5 bases each). This receptor was obtained from a young man in good health. The CDR3 is CASSPRDGTYEQYF. CDR3 sequence (DNA): TGTGCCAGCTCACCACGGGACGGAACCTACGAGCAGTACTTC.